The T cell receptor beta chain described here comes from a study of blood T cells in healthy people across ages. General study results and limits: Bulk PBMC profiling left naive and antigen-experienced comparisons inconclusive.

Germline CDR1 SEHNR, CDR2 FQNEAQ (reference sequence). CDR3 size: 18 residues. J gave up 2 bases and V 2 bases, and 8 bases lay outside the gene matches. Primed by a sample-barcoded 5' primer and a J-beta primer mix, a second PCR proceeded for roughly 6 to 12 cycles. TCRdb analysed the 5' RACE reads with MiXCR anew, one entry per CDR3 protein. Of approximately 670,000 distinct CDR3 sequences listed, around two fifths are singletons. Every donor contributed roughly 10 milliliters of peripheral blood by blood draw. The amount of total RNA extracted per sample was at least 5 micrograms. Turning to this clonotype: Its antigen is not identified.

The V gene is TRBV7-9, the J gene TRBJ2-6, with 8 bases identical to TRBD1. The clonotype originates from an elderly man in good health. Sequencing was done on a sample of blood. CDR3 sequence: CASSLLGQGRTGANVLTF. Here the CDR3 DNA reads TGTGCCAGCAGCTTACTAGGACAGGGAAGAACTGGGGCCAACGTCCTGACTTTC.